The T cell receptor (beta chain) under discussion was sequenced for a study of blood T cell repertoires in COVID-19. Clinical histories supplied by participants themselves formed the basis of cohort assignment. Germline CDR1 and CDR2: SGHDT and YYEEEE. The CDR3 totals 17 residues. V lost 4 bases and J lost 4; bases outside the gene matches: 13. Using immunoSEQ multiplex PCR, the repertoire was profiled, and TCRdb retains in-frame clones only, with some absent. This table holds about 200,000 clones, approximately 86% found once. This receptor was obtained from a woman aged 25 to 39 who had been exposed to COVID-19. V is TRBV5-6 and J is TRBJ1-3; TRBD1 matches at 8 bases. Sequencing used PBMCs or T cells enriched from blood (not recorded which). CDR3 nucleotides: TGTGCCAGCAGCCCATTAACGTCGACAGGGGCCGGAAACACCATATATTTT. This gives the protein CASSPLTSTGAGNTIYF.